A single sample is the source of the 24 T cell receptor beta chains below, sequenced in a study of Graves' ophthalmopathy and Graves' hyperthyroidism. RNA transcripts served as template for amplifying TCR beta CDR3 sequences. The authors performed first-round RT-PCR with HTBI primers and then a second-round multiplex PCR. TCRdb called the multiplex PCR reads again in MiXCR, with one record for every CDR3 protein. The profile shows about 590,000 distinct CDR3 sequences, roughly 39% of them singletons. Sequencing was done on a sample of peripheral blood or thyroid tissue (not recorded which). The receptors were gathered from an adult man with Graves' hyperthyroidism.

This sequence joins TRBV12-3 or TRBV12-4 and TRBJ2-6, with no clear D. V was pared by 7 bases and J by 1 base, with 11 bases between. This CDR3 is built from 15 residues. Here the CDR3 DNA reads TGTGCCAGCAAAAGTTGGGTTTCTGGGGCCAACGTCCTGACTTTC. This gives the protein CASKSWVSGANVLTF.

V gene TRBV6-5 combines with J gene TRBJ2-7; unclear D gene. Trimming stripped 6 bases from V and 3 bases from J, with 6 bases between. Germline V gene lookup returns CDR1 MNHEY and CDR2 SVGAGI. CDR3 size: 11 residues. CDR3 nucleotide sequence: TGTGCCAGCAGAAAAAACTACGAGCAGTACTTC. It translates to CASRKNYEQYF.

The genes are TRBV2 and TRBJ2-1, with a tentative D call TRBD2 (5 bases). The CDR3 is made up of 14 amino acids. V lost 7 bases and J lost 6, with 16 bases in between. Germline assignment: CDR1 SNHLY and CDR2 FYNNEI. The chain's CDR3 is CASILPLEGNEQFF. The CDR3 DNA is TGTGCCAGCATACTTCCCCTCGAGGGCAATGAGCAGTTCTTC.

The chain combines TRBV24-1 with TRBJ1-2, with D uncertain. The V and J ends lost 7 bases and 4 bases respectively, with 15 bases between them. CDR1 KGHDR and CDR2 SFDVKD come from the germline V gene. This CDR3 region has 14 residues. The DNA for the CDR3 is TGTGCCACCAGCGATGTCAACACTTTCTATGGCTACACCTTC. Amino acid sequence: CATSDVNTFYGYTF.

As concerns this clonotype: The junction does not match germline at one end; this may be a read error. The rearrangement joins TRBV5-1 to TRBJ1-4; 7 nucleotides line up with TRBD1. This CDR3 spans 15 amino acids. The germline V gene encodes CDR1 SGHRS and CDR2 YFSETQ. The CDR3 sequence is CANSPGTALNEKLFF. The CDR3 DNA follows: TGCGCCAACAGCCCCGGGACAGCGCTTAATGAAAAACTGTTTTTT.

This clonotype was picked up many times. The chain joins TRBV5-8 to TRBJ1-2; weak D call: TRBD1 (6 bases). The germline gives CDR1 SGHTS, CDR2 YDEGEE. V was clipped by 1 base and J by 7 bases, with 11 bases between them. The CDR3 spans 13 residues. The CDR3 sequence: CASSLQGSPGYTF. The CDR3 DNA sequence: TGTGCCAGCAGCTTGCAGGGGAGTCCTGGCTACACCTTC. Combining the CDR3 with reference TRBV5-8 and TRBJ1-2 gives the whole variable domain EAGVTQSPTHLIKTRGQQATLRCSPISGHTSVYWYQQALGLGLQFLLWYDEGEERNRGNFPPRFSGRQFPNYSSELNVNALELEDSALYLCASSLQGSPGYTFGSGTRLTVV.

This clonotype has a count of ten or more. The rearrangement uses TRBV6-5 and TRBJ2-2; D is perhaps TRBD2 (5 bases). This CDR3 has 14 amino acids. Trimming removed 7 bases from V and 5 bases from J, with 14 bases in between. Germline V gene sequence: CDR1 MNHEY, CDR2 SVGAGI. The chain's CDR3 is CASKAGQSTGELFF. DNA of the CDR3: TGTGCCAGCAAGGCGGGCCAGTCAACCGGGGAGCTGTTTTTT.

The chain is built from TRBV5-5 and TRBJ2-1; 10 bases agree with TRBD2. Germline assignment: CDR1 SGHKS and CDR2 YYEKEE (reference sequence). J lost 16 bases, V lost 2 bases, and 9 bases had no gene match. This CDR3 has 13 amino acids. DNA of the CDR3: TGTGCCAGCAGCTTTATTGGCCTAGCGGGGGAATTCTTC. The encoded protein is CASSFIGLAGEFF.

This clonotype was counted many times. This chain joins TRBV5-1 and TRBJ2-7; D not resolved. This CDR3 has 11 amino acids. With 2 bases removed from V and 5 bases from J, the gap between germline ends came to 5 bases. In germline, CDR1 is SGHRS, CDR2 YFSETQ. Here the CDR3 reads CASSFEHEQYF. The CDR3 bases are TGCGCCAGCAGCTTTGAACACGAGCAGTACTTC.

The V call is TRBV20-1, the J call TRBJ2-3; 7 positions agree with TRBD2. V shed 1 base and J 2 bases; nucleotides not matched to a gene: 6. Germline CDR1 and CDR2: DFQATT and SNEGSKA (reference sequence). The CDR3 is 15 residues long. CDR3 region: CSARGPRDYTDTQYF. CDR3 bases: TGCAGTGCTAGAGGGCCCCGGGACTACACAGATACGCAGTATTTT.

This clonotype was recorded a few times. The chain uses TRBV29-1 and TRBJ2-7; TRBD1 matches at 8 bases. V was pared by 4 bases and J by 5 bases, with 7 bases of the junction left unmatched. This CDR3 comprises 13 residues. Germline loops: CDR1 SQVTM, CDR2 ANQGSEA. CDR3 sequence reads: CSVGQGHKNEQYF. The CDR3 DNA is TGCAGCGTTGGACAGGGGCATAAGAACGAGCAGTACTTC.

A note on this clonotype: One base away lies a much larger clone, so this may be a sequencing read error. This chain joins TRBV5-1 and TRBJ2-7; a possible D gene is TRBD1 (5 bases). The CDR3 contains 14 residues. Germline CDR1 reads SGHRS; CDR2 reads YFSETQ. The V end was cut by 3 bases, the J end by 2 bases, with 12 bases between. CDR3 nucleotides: TGCGCCAGCAGCTCGGCTGACAGCACCTACGAGCAGTACTTC. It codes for CASSSADSTYEQYF.

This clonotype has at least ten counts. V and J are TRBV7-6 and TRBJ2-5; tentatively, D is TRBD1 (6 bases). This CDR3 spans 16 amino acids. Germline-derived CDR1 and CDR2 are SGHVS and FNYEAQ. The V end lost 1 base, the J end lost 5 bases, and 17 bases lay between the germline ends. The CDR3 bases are TGTGCCAGCAGCTTAGGGGCAGGGGCCTATGGGGAGACCCAGTACTTC. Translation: CASSLGAGAYGETQYF.

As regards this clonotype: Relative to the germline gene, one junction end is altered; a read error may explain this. DNA for the CDR3: TGCGCCAGCAGCTTCACTGTCAACAATCAGCCCCAGCATTTT. Translating gives CASSFTVNNQPQHF. The chain employs TRBV9 and TRBJ1-5; D not certain. Germline V gene lookup returns CDR1 SGDLS and CDR2 YYNGEE. The CDR3 consists of 14 residues.

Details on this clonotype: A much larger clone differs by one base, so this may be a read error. CDR3 protein: CASSCSTRMNTEAFF. Written as DNA, the CDR3 is TGTGCCAGCAGTTGCTCGACACGCATGAACACTGAAGCTTTCTTT. The rearrangement links TRBV6-5 to TRBJ1-1; unclear D gene. The CDR3 is 15 amino acids. The ends were cut back, 4 bases at V and 0 bases at J, with 12 bases in the middle. Germline values: CDR1 MNHEY, CDR2 SVGAGI.

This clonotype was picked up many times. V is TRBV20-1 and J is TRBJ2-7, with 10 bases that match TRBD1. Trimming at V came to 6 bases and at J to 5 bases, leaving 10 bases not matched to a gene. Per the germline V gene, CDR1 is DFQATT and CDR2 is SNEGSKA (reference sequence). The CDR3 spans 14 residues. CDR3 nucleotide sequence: TGCAGTGCCAGGGGACAGGGGATTGGTAACGAGCAGTACTTC. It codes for CSARGQGIGNEQYF.

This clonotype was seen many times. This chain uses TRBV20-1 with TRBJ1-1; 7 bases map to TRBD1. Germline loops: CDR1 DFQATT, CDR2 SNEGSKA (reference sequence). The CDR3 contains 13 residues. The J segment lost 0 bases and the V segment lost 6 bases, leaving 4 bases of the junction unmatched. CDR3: CSAPGQMNTEAFF. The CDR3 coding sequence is TGCAGTGCCCCGGGACAGATGAACACTGAAGCTTTCTTT.

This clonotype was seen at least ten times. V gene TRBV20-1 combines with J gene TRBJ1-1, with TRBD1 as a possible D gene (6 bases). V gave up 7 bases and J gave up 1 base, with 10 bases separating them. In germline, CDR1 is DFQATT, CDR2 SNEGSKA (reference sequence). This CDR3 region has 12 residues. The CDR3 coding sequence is TGCAGTGGATTACAGGGGAACACTGAAGCTTTCTTT. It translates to CSGLQGNTEAFF.

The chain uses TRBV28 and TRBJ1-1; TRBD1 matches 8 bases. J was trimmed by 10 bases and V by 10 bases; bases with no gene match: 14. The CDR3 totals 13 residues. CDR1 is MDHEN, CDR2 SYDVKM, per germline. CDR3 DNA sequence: TGTGCCATCAGCGGACAGGGCGGAATAGGAGCTTTCTTT. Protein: CAISGQGGIGAFF.

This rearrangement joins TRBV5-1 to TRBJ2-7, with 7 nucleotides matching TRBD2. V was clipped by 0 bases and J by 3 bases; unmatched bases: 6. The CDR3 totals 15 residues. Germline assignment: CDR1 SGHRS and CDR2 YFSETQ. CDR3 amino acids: CASSLAAGVNYEQYF. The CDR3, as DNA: TGCGCCAGCAGCTTGGCGGCGGGAGTTAACTACGAGCAGTACTTC.

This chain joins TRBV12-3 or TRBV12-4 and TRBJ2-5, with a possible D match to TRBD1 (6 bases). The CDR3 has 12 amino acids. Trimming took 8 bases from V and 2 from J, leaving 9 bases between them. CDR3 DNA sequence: TGTGCCAGCCGAAGGGGGCAAGAGACCCAGTACTTC. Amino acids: CASRRGQETQYF.

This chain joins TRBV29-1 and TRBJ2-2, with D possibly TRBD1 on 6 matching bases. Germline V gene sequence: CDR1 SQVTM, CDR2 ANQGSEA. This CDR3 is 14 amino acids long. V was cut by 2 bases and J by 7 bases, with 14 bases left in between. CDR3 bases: TGCAGCGTTGAACAACCCACAGGGATCGGGGAGCTGTTTTTT. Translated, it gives CSVEQPTGIGELFF.

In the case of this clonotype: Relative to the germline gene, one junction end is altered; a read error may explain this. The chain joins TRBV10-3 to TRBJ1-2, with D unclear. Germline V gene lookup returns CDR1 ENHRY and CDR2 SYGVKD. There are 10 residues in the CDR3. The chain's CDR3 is CASSLCGYTF. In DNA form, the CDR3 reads TGTGCCAGCAGTCTCTGTGGCTACACCTTC.

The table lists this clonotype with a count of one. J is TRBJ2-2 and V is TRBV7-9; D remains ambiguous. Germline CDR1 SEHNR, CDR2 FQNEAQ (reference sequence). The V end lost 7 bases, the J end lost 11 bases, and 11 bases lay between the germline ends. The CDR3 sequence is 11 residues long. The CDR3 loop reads CASNVPGELFF. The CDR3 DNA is TGTGCCAGCAATGTCCCTGGTGAGCTGTTTTTT.